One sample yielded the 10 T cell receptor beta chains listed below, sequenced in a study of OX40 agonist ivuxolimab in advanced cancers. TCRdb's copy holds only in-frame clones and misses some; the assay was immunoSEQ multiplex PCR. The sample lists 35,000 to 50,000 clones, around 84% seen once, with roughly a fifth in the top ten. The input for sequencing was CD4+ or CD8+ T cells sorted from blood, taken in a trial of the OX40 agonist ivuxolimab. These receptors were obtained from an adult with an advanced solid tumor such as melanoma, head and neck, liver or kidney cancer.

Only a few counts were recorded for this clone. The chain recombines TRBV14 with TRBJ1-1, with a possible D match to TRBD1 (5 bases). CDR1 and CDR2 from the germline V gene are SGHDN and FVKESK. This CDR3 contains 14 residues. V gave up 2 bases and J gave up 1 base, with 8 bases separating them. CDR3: CASSQWGRNTEAFF. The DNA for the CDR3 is TGTGCCAGCAGCCAATGGGGACGGAACACTGAAGCTTTCTTT.

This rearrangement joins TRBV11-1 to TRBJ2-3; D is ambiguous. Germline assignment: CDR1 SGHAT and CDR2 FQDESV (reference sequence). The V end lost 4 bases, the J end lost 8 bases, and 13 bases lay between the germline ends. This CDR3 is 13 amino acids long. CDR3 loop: CASSYPPDGTQYF. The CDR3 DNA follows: TGTGCCAGCAGCTACCCCCCAGACGGTACGCAGTATTTT.

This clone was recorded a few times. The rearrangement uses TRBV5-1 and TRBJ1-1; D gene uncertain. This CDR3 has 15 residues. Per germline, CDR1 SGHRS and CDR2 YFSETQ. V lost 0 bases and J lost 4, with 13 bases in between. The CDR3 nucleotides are TGCGCCAGCAGCTTGGAGGGAGAGGAGGCCACTGAAGCTTTCTTT. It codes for CASSLEGEEATEAFF.

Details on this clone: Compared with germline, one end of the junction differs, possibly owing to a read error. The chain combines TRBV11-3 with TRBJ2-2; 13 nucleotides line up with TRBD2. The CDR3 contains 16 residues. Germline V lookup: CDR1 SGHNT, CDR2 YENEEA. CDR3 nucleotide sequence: TGTGCCGGCAGCCTACTAGCGGGGGGGCCCACCGGGGAGCTGTTTTTT. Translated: CAGSLLAGGPTGELFF.

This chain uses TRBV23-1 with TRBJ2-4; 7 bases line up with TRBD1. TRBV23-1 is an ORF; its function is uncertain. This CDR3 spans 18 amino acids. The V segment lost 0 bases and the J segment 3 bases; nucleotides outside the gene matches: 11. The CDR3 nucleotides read TGCGCCAGCAGTCAATCACCTCGACAGGGATTAGTCAAAAACATTCAGTACTTC. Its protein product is CASSQSPRQGLVKNIQYF.

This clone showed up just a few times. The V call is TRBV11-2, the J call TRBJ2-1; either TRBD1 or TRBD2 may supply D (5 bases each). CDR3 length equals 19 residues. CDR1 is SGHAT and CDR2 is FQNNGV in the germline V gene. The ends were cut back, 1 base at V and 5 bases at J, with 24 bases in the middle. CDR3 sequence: CASSLVEVGVMLINNEQFF. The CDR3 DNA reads TGTGCCAGCAGCTTAGTGGAGGTGGGGGTCATGCTGATTAACAATGAGCAGTTCTTC.

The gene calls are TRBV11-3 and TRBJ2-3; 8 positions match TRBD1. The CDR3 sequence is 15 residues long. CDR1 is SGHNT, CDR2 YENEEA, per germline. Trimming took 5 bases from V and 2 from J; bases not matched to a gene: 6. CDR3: CASSPGQGFTDTQYF. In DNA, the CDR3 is TGTGCCAGCAGCCCAGGACAGGGTTTCACAGATACGCAGTATTTT. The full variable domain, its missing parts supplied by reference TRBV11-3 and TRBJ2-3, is EAGVVQSPRYKIIEKKQPVAFWCNPISGHNTLYWYLQNLGQGPELLIRYENEEAVDDSQLPKDRFSAERLKGVDSTLKIQPAELGDSAVYLCASSPGQGFTDTQYFGPGTRLTVL.

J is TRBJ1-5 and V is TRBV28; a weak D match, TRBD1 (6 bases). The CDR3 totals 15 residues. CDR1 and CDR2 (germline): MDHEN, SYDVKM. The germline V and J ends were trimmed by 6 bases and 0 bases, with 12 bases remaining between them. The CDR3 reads CASRGAPYSNQPQHF. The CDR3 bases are TGTGCCAGCAGGGGGGCCCCGTATAGCAATCAGCCCCAGCATTTT.

The CDR3 coding sequence is TGTGCCAGCAGCTTCAGGGATATGGAGCAGTACTTC. Translating it yields CASSFRDMEQYF. The chain joins TRBV11-2 to TRBJ2-7, with TRBD1 as a possible D gene (5 bases). The CDR3 is made up of 12 amino acids. Germline V gene sequence: CDR1 SGHAT, CDR2 FQNNGV. Between the trimmed V and J ends, which lost 3 bases and 7 bases, there was a span of 10 bases.

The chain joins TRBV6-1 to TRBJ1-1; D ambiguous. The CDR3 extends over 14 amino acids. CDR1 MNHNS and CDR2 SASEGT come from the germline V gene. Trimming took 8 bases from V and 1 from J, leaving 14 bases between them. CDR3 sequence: CASPERVENTEAFF. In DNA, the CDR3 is TGTGCCAGCCCCGAAAGGGTTGAGAACACTGAAGCTTTCTTT.